Listed here is a single TCR beta chain. Its antigen remains unknown. The data are from a study of T-cell memory formation after mild COVID-19. MiXCR was run by TCRdb on the 5' RACE reads, yielding one entry per CDR3 protein. The data contain around 310,000 distinct CDR3 sequences, roughly an eighth of them seen just once; the ten biggest clones take up 20% to 25%. Findings and limits, study-wide: There was no confirmation that second-wave clones peaking on day 37 were SARS-CoV-2 specific. Several responding clones turned up in pre-infection memory, indicating that cross-reactive memory may have taken part. The study found balanced CD4/CD8 in clones contracting day 15 to 85 and a CD4+ lean in later expanders. Shrinking CD4+ clones were chiefly CM and EM; CD8+ ones were chiefly EMRA.

V lost 4 bases to trimming and J lost 6 bases; unmatched junction nucleotides: 9. This CDR3 has 14 amino acids. Germline assignment: CDR1 LNHNV and CDR2 YYDKDF (reference sequence). The receptor's source is a man aged 18 to 29 who had mild COVID-19 (a few samples of this study predate the infection). Cell type and time point are not known. The sequenced material came from PBMCs or a T cell subset sorted from them (not recorded which). The V call is TRBV15, the J call TRBJ2-7; 7 nucleotides line up with TRBD2. In DNA form, the CDR3 reads TGTGCCACCAGCATACGCGAAACGGGGGGCGAGCAGTACTTC. The encoded protein is CATSIRETGGEQYF. Variable domain in full (rest from reference TRBV15 and TRBJ2-7): DAMVIQNPRYQVTQFGKPVTLSCSQTLNHNVMYWYQQKSSQAPKLLFHYYDKDFNNEADTPDNFQSRRPNTSFCFLDIRSPGLGDTAMYLCATSIRETGGEQYFGPGTRLTVT.